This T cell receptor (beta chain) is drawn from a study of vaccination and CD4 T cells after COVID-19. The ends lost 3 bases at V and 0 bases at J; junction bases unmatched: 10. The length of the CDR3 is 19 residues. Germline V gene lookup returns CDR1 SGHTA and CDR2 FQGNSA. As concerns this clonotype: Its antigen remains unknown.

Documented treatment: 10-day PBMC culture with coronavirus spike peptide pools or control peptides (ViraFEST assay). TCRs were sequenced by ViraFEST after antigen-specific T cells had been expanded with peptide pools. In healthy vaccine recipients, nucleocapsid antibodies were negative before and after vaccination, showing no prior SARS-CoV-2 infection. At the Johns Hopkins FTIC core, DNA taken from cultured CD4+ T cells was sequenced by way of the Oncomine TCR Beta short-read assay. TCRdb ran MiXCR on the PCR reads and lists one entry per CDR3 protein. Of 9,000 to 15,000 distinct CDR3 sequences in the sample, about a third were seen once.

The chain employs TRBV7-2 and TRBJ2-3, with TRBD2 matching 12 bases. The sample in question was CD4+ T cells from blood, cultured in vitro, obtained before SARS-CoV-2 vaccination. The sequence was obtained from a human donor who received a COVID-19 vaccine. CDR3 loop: CASSFLAGGRGRSTDTQYF. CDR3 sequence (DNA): TGTGCCAGCAGCTTCCTAGCGGGGGGGCGGGGTAGGAGCACAGATACGCAGTATTTT.